This passage covers 5 T cell receptor beta chains from one sample sequenced in a study of T cell clonotyping in hematopoietic cell transplantation. Method: immunoSEQ multiplex PCR; TCRdb's copy keeps in-frame clones and lacks some. The sample has 13,000 or so clones, roughly 92% seen once; the top ten hold approximately 8%. The sequenced sample was PBMCs, obtained 100 days after allogeneic stem cell transplant. The origin of the receptors is a female patient aged 45 to 65 who had an allogeneic stem cell transplant from an unrelated donor, so the T cells may come from the graft donor. Some clones in this sample may be carry-over from other donors' samples.

In its sample, this clone was seen once. This rearrangement joins TRBV2 to TRBJ2-3; 12 nucleotides match TRBD2. Germline CDR1 and CDR2: SNHLY and FYNNEI. Trimming cost V 3 bases and J 7 bases; bases outside gene matches: 8. CDR3 size: 16 residues. The CDR3 DNA is TGTGCCAGCAGTGAGACCGGACTAGCGGGGAGGAATACGCAGTATTTT. Translated, it gives CASSETGLAGRNTQYF.

The rearrangement uses TRBV6-1 and TRBJ2-4; D is perhaps TRBD1 or TRBD2 (6 bases each). With 1 base removed from V and 0 bases from J, the gap between germline ends came to 16 bases. CDR3 length equals 18 residues. Germline CDR1 MNHNS, CDR2 SASEGT. CDR3 DNA: TGTGCCAGCAGTGAAGAGGGGGGCAGAAGCCTAGCCAAAAACATTCAGTACTTC. The encoded protein is CASSEEGGRSLAKNIQYF.

V usage is TRBV27 and J usage is TRBJ1-1; 7 bases agree with TRBD1. The CDR3 extends over 12 amino acids. J was trimmed by 5 bases and V by 5 bases; bases with no gene match: 2. Per germline, CDR1 MNHEY and CDR2 SMNVEV (reference sequence). The chain's CDR3 is CASSETGTEAFF. The CDR3 nucleotides read TGTGCCAGCAGTGAGACAGGGACTGAAGCTTTCTTT.

This sequence joins TRBV27 and TRBJ1-3, with unresolved D. Germline V gives CDR1 MNHEY, CDR2 SMNVEV (reference sequence). Trimming cost V 5 bases and J 1 base, with 12 bases left between them. There are 15 residues in the CDR3. The CDR3 protein is CASSPTGSSGNTIYF. In nucleotides, the CDR3 is TGTGCCAGCAGTCCGACGGGGAGTTCTGGAAACACCATATATTTT.

This clone has just one count. The V call is TRBV6-5, the J call TRBJ1-6; weak D call: TRBD1 (5 bases). Trimming removed 2 bases from V and 2 bases from J, with 7 bases in between. The germline gives CDR1 MNHEY, CDR2 SVGAGI. This CDR3 has 15 residues. The CDR3, as DNA: TGTGCCAGCAGTTACGAACAGGCCTATAATTCACCCCTCCACTTT. Amino acid sequence: CASSYEQAYNSPLHF.